This TCR beta chain was observed in a study of T cells after yellow fever vaccination (dated by TCRdb to between 2018 and 2021). Some background on the complete study: Libraries from fractions with low cell numbers were prepared with the SMART-Seq v4 Ultra Low Input RNA kit. To follow T-cell clones before and after primary and booster YFV17D yellow fever vaccination, bulk TCR alpha and beta repertoires were sequenced over time. Two healthy male donors made up the cohort, one aged 18 to 30 years and the other aged 30 to 40 years. Blood was collected at multiple timepoints before and after primary and secondary immunization, and bulk PBMC replicates and cell subsets were isolated.

This sample's treatment or condition label indicates: live attenuated yellow fever vaccine strain. Two biological replicates of bulk PBMCs were collected at each blood-draw timepoint. A standard Ficoll-Paque protocol was used to isolate PBMCs from peripheral blood. TriZol was used to extract RNA from bulk PBMCs, from CD4 and CD8 fractions, and from dextramer-positive and dextramer-negative fractions. TCR cDNA was synthesized by 5'RACE template switching, through which a universal primer site and unique molecular identifiers were introduced. Priming for cDNA synthesis came from both the TCR alpha and TCR beta constant segments. Libraries were amplified in two PCR steps, with sample barcodes and sequencing adapters added in the second step. Sequencing of libraries was performed on Illumina HiSeq 2500 (2x100 bp) or NovaSeq (2x150 bp). The source study handled its data this way. Demultiplexing of reads and collapsing into UMI consensus sequences were performed with MIGEC, and V(D)J alignment was carried out with MiXCR. Vaccine-responding clonotypes were identified with edgeR using replicate PBMC samples, with FDR below 0.01 and a log2 fold change above 5 up to day 15 being required. Each bulk clonotype received a CD4 or CD8 identity based on whether the sequenced CD4 or CD8 repertoire contained that clonotype at higher abundance. Using fastp trimming at Q25 and MiXCR clonotype assembly, TCRdb reanalyzed the public sequencing data and kept in-frame beta chains. When rows share a CDR3 protein, they turn into one entry using the most common DNA and genes. TCRdb's processing, not the study's, gives the V and J calls here. Within this sample are under 550,000 distinct CDR3 sequences, with 20% to 25% of them counted one time only. The top ten constitute roughly a sixth of the sample.

Study-wide findings and limitations: The study included only a couple of donors, which limits how far the findings can be generalized. Computational filtering was required because FACS-sorted repertoires could contain abundant contaminating clonotypes from the bulk population. Compared with the primary T-cell response, the secondary T-cell response was weaker but faster, peaking on day 5 rather than day 15. A small share of clonotypes occurred in both CD4 and CD8 compartments, likely arising from convergent recombination. Most clones expanded after primary vaccination (96% of CD4 and approximately 90% of CD8) were re-detected after the booster, suggesting that broad memory maintenance occurred.

This clonotype has ten or more counts. The specificity of this receptor is unknown. Qualities for individual bases were not recorded, and no much larger clone is one base off. This receptor was identified in a man aged 18 to 30 who received the YFV17D yellow fever vaccine. The source was PBMCs, collected roughly 23 days after the first yellow fever vaccination.

In nucleotide form, the sequence is TGTGCCAGCAGTTACAATCAGTGGGTCTCACCCCTCCACTTT. Translated, this is CASSYNQWVSPLHF. Recombination linked TRBV6-5 to TRBJ1-6; the D gene is unclear. The CDR3 holds 14 amino acids from the cysteine to the phenylalanine. The read is trimmed to its CDR3 DNA, 42 bases read in frame from base 1. CDR1 and CDR2 are drawn from the germline V gene: MNHEY, SVGAGI. The germline ends are 12 bases apart after V is trimmed by 2 bases and J by 10 bases.